This T cell receptor beta chain was captured in a study of shared clonotypes between healthy human individuals (dated by TCRdb to 2020 to 2021). Describing the broader study: The cohort included three men and two women between 18 and 49 years of age. The study deeply sequenced blood TCR repertoires of five healthy adults to estimate repertoire size and the extent of clonotype sharing between individuals. Each donor's leukapheresis produced roughly between roughly 0.9 and 9 billion PBMCs. Different laboratories and diverse techniques were used to prepare libraries and sequence TCR repertoires, to increase sequencing depth and limit assay-specific biases. For each donor, CD4 naive and CD4 memory were each given three plates, CD8 naive was given two plates, and CD8 memory was given one plate.

Worth noting for this clone: Its antigen is currently not known. No much larger clone is present one base from it, and per-base qualities are unavailable. Other DNA sequences in this sample translate to the same CDR3.

CDR1 MDHEN and CDR2 SYDVKM are derived from the germline V gene. Trimming costs V 2 bases and J 8 bases, and their ends lie 15 bases apart. The CDR3 numbers 15 residues from cysteine through phenylalanine. The only DNA kept is the CDR3, 45 bases in frame from the first base. Using the deep immunoSEQ assay, multiplex PCR amplified TCR CDR3 regions from genomic DNA. Genomic DNA extracted from each cell subset was distributed evenly over all wells of several immunoSEQ 96-well plates, and each plate served as one replicate. For sorted subsets, each replicate PCR was loaded with 200 ng genomic DNA, equivalent to 25,000 to 35,000 T cell genomes. The purified libraries were quantified using a Qubit 3.0 fluorometer, sized with a Bioanalyzer 2100, and then quantified again using the KAPA Library Quantification kit. Each immunoSEQ 96-well plate was sequenced on its own single-read 150-cycle Illumina NextSeq 550 flow cell. Regarding the original processing steps: Because the immunoSEQ output held only junctional sequences and lacked quality scores, the filtering could not match the filtering applied to full-length reads. Sequences were annotated with PyIR, a Python wrapper for IgBLAST v1.9, and V/J genes and CDR3 were assigned using IMGT germline references. Reads were removed for weak V/J assignments (E-value above 1e-6), missing CDR3, stop codons, out-of-frame junctions, or ambiguous translated residues. A V3J clonotype was defined by an identical inferred V gene, J gene, and CDR3 amino acid sequence. The percentage overlap between two repertoires was calculated by dividing the number of shared unique clonotypes by the size of the smaller repertoire. Richness of each repertoire was evaluated using RTK rarefaction, the Chao1 estimator, and Recon v2.1 estimates of unobserved clonotypes. OLGA was used to compute generation probabilities for all TCRbeta clonotypes that the gDNA method yielded from four donors. TCRdb's version of the immuneACCESS table is confined to in-frame rearrangements and falls short of the full clone set. An unresolved V gene accounts for under half of the shortfall where checked; the remainder is of unknown origin. V and J calls plus clone size are reproduced from that table; the DNA served to infer D and trimming. For this sample there are more than 550,000 clones; roughly 87% appear just once. The ten top clones hold more than 30% of the sample.

The investigation overall reported the following: Sharing across a handful of donors was observed for about 5% of naive CD4, over 3% of naive CD8, 2% to 2.5% of memory CD4, and over 0.3% of memory CD8 clonotypes. Sampling was restricted to blood, and TCR repertoires in tissue are likely to differ from TCR repertoires in blood. Clonotypes shared by all four sorted-subset donors showed higher generation probabilities than non-shared clonotypes. The small number of donors limited the genetic and exposure-history diversity represented. Naive subsets generally had larger estimated clonotype richness than memory subsets did. Pairwise subsampling indicated that sequencing depth was expected to affect the degree of clonotype sharing among donors. Even with the large sequencing depth, rarefaction of the sorted-subset datasets indicated that sequencing was incomplete.

Donors were healthy HIV-negative adults with no recently reported acute infections or vaccinations. Every donor was a Caucasian adult living in Nashville, Tennessee, USA. CD8 memory samples combined magnetically selected CD45RO+ cells with CCR7-negative CD45RA+ effector memory (TemRA) cells. Blood was collected by leukapheresis, and PBMCs were isolated by Ficoll-Histopaque density gradient centrifugation and then cryopreserved in liquid nitrogen vapor phase. Purity and quantity of every magnetically sorted T cell population were checked by analytical flow cytometry. From each sorted fraction, genomic DNA was isolated and quantified by UV absorbance on a Nanodrop 2000c.

The receptor chain draws on TRBV28 and TRBJ1-4; TRBD1 could be the D gene, as 5 bases match. The origin of this receptor is a man between 18 and 29 years old in good health. Some clones in this sample may be carry-over from other donors' samples. Sequencing was carried out using memory CD8+ T cells from PBMCs. The sample's cell subset or site label is to be understood as: CD45RO+ cells pooled with CCR7-negative TemRA cells. The nucleotide sequence reads TGTGCCAGCAGTTTAAGTCAGGGCCTCGGAGAAAAACTGTTTTTT. It codes for CASSLSQGLGEKLFF.